This note documents a single T cell receptor (beta chain) sequence. The antigen it binds to is not known. One base away there is no much larger clone; base qualities are not given. This sample is part of a study of blood T cell repertoires in COVID-19 (dated by TCRdb to about 2020). Background on the whole study: The collaborator samples originated in the United States, Italy and Spain and spanned the acute and convalescent phases of COVID-19. Samples were obtained from the ongoing ImmuneRACE study (first 160 participants) and from about 1,300 subjects provided by 6 global collaborators. Deeply sampled blood TCRbeta repertoires from subjects exposed to, actively infected with, or recovered from COVID-19 were included in the dataset. A de-identified subject ID, COVID-19 status, age in years and sex were almost always included in the sample metadata. The repertoires were made available in a free public database intended to serve as a resource for research on the immune response to SARS-CoV-2. Where available, HLA class I and class II types were obtained from metadata supplied by the sample provider rather than from assay-based typing. The prospective study material was composed of cDNA or gDNA derived from T cells, B-cell-depleted T cells, or PBMCs. Overall study results and their limits: How much clinical and demographic metadata was included differed by source and by participant, and the metadata was provided uncurated.

TCRbeta CDR3 regions were amplified from genomic DNA by means of the immunoSEQ Assay, a bias-controlled multiplex PCR. The paper's data handling went like this. The number of nucleated cells in each sample was estimated by amplification of reference gene primers within the assay. To quantify the absolute abundance of each unique TCRbeta CDR3 rearrangement, sequence reads were collapsed and filtered. For each sample, productive Simpson clonality was calculated as the square root of Simpson's diversity index over productive rearrangements. TCRdb took this table from immuneACCESS and kept in-frame rearrangements with V and J called. Such tables lack part of the clones; where checked against another copy, unresolved V genes explain under half of the gap, and the rest is unexplained. V and J calls and clone size follow that table, whereas D and trimming were derived from the DNA. The sample table shows about 260,000 clones, and about 88% are seen once. Over 9% of the sample comes from the top ten.

From its cysteine to its phenylalanine, the CDR3 spans 13 amino acids. Solely the CDR3 DNA is kept, with 39 bases framed from the first base. V loses 6 bases of germline sequence and J loses 5 bases, and the interval between the two ends is 11 bases. One collaborating source in Seattle enrolled patients during active infection and followed them longitudinally through the course of disease. Each collaborating institution followed its own protocols to collect whole blood in K2EDTA tubes. Collaborator samples were shipped for TCRbeta analysis as frozen whole blood, isolated PBMCs, or DNA extracted from either sample type.

The receptor's source is a young woman with COVID-19, enrolled during active disease. The sequenced sample was peripheral blood. Recombination linked TRBV12-3 or TRBV12-4 to TRBJ1-5; a weak D assignment points to TRBD1 (5 bases agree). The CDR3 reads as follows: CASSQGFHQPQHF. In nucleotides, the sequence is TGTGCCAGCAGCCAGGGTTTTCATCAGCCCCAGCATTTT.